A single sample gave rise to the 18 T cell receptor beta chains below, sequenced in a study of T-cell reconstitution after alpha-beta-depleted transplantation in children. For TCRbeta, the library was prepared with unique molecular identifiers. One entry per CDR3 protein results from TCRdb running MiXCR on the PCR reads. The sample shows roughly 250,000 distinct CDR3 sequences, roughly 7.7% of them seen only once. Sequencing used PBMCs, mostly from graft donor cells, obtained 180 days after TCRalphabeta/CD19-depleted stem cell transplant. These receptors were taken from a male patient younger than 18 who had a stem cell transplant for acute lymphoblastic leukemia, so the T cells may come from the graft donor.

The table lists this clonotype with many counts. The rearrangement joins TRBV7-8 to TRBJ2-3, with D possibly being TRBD1 or TRBD2 (5 bases each). Germline-derived CDR1 and CDR2 are SGHVS and FQNEAQ. The CDR3 is 15 amino acids. The V end lost 3 bases, the J end lost 2 bases, and 12 bases lay between the germline ends. The CDR3, as DNA: TGTGCCAGCAGCTTTCGGGACGGCTACACAGATACGCAGTATTTT. It specifies CASSFRDGYTDTQYF.

Many counts were recorded for this clonotype. The chain uses TRBV7-3 and TRBJ2-2; D is unresolved. Trimming stripped 2 bases from V and 5 bases from J, with 6 bases between. Looked up from germline, CDR1 is SGHTA and CDR2 is FQGTGA. The CDR3 is made up of 13 amino acids. The CDR3 is CASSLEETGELFF. As DNA, the CDR3 is TGTGCCAGCAGCTTAGAGGAGACCGGGGAGCTGTTTTTT.

This clonotype was picked up many times. The genes are TRBV2 and TRBJ2-5; D ambiguous. The CDR3 runs to 14 residues. CDR1 and CDR2 from the germline V gene are SNHLY and FYNNEI. Trimming stripped 7 bases from V and 5 bases from J, with 17 bases between. DNA of the CDR3: TGTGCCAGCACCCCAAAAGGGCTCCAGGAGACCCAGTACTTC. Translating gives CASTPKGLQETQYF.

Many counts were recorded for this clonotype. The chain couples TRBV7-6 to TRBJ2-3, with 10 bases identical to TRBD2. Per germline, CDR1 SGHVS and CDR2 FNYEAQ. The J segment lost 6 bases and the V segment lost 4 bases, leaving 13 bases of the junction unmatched. The CDR3 runs 17 residues. This CDR3 reads CASSSRGSGRSQDTQYF. Written as DNA, the CDR3 is TGTGCCAGCAGCTCCCGGGGTAGCGGGAGGTCCCAGGATACGCAGTATTTT.

This clonotype was counted many times. The chain links TRBV20-1 to TRBJ1-1; the D gene is possibly TRBD1 (5 bases). The CDR3 has 14 residues. Germline loops: CDR1 DFQATT, CDR2 SNEGSKA (reference sequence). V was shortened by 0 bases and J by 0 bases, with 8 bases between the two germline ends. The CDR3 nucleotides are TGCAGTGCTAGAGATGGGGCCCTGAACACTGAAGCTTTCTTT. As protein: CSARDGALNTEAFF.

V usage is TRBV7-9 and J usage is TRBJ2-1, with 8 positions matching TRBD2. V was clipped by 6 bases and J by 6 bases; unmatched bases: 4. Looked up from germline, CDR1 is SEHNR and CDR2 is FQNEAQ (reference sequence). CDR3 length equals 13 residues. The CDR3 loop reads CASSDSGINEQFF. Written as DNA, the CDR3 is TGTGCCAGCAGTGATAGCGGGATCAATGAGCAGTTCTTC. Together with reference TRBV7-9 and TRBJ2-1, the CDR3 gives the full variable domain: DTGVSQNPRHKITKRGQNVTFRCDPISEHNRLYWYRQTLGQGPEFLTYFQNEAQLEKSRLLSDRFSAERPKGSFSTLEIQRTEQGDSAMYLCASSDSGINEQFFGPGTRLTVL.

This clonotype was seen ten or more times. The V call is TRBV6-2 or TRBV6-3, the J call TRBJ1-5; D may be TRBD1 (5 bases). Trimming cost V 5 bases and J 3 bases, with 11 bases left between them. The CDR3 totals 14 residues. The germline V gene encodes CDR1 MNHEY and CDR2 SVGEGT. This CDR3 is CASSDQGYNQPQHF. The DNA of the CDR3 is TGTGCCAGCAGTGACCAGGGTTACAATCAGCCCCAGCATTTT.

This clonotype occurred a few times. This chain joins TRBV9 and TRBJ1-2; D is ambiguous. CDR1 and CDR2 from the germline V gene are SGDLS and YYNGEE. V shed 4 bases and J shed 0 bases, with 16 bases lying between them. The CDR3 loop spans 16 amino acids. The CDR3 region has the DNA TGTGCCAGCAGCCCTAGTCGGCTTTCAACTAACTATGGCTACACCTTC. It codes for CASSPSRLSTNYGYTF.

This clonotype has a count of ten or more. The chain is built from TRBV7-9 and TRBJ2-3; possible D gene TRBD2, 6 bases. The germline V gene has CDR1 SEHNR and CDR2 FQNEAQ (reference sequence). The CDR3 covers 16 residues. V lost 2 bases and J 8 bases, leaving 20 bases between the germline ends. The CDR3 is CASSLLQQEGAATQYF. The CDR3 DNA reads TGTGCCAGCAGCTTACTTCAACAGGAGGGAGCTGCTACGCAGTATTTT.

This clonotype was seen repeatedly, ten times or more. CDR3 nucleotides: TGTGCCAGCAGCTTAGGAGGGCGCTCCTACGAGCAGTACTTC. Translation gives CASSLGGRSYEQYF. V and J are TRBV7-6 and TRBJ2-7, with D tentatively TRBD2 (5 bases). Germline values: CDR1 SGHVS, CDR2 FNYEAQ. V shed 1 base and J shed 0 bases, with 7 bases lying between them. The CDR3 is made up of 14 amino acids.

This clonotype was recorded many times. The rearrangement uses TRBV5-1 and TRBJ1-5; the D gene is possibly TRBD1 (5 bases). The ends were cut back, 0 bases at V and 2 bases at J, with 15 bases in the middle. The CDR3 totals 17 residues. The germline V gene has CDR1 SGHRS and CDR2 YFSETQ. Here the CDR3 DNA reads TGCGCCAGCAGCTTGGCTCCACAGGCGGCAGGCAATCAGCCCCAGCATTTT. Its translation is CASSLAPQAAGNQPQHF.

Regarding this clonotype: This may be a read error, as it is one base from a much larger clone. J is TRBJ2-3 and V is TRBV6-5; no clear D gene. The length of the CDR3 is 17 residues. Germline lookup yields CDR1 MNHEY and CDR2 SVGAGI. This CDR3 reads CASSYSGSGFYTYTQYF. The CDR3 region has the DNA TGTGCCAGCAGTTACTCGGGGTCCGGGTTCTACACATATACGCAGTATTTT.

This clonotype showed up many times. The CDR3 region has the DNA TGTGCCAGCAGCCAGATGTCCGGGGCCATGGACCAGCCCCAGCATTTT. As protein: CASSQMSGAMDQPQHF. The V call is TRBV12-3 or TRBV12-4, the J call TRBJ1-5; weak D call: TRBD1 (5 bases). V shed 6 bases and J shed 7 bases, with 22 bases lying between them. CDR3 length: 16 amino acids.

The table lists this clonotype with many counts. The V and J genes are TRBV5-1 and TRBJ2-5; no definite D call. Germline V gene sequence: CDR1 SGHRS, CDR2 YFSETQ. Trimming took off 3 bases at V and 1 base at J, with 13 bases between the two ends. There are 15 residues in the CDR3. Here the CDR3 reads CASSSGTASQETQYF. As DNA, the CDR3 is TGCGCCAGCAGCTCCGGTACAGCGTCCCAAGAGACCCAGTACTTC.

In this sample, this clonotype turned up many times. CDR3 loop: CASSQDSSGTAYNSPLHF. In nucleotides, the CDR3 is TGCGCCAGCAGCCAAGATTCTTCGGGGACAGCTTATAATTCACCCCTCCACTTT. The chain employs TRBV4-1 and TRBJ1-6, with 7 bases identical to TRBD1. The CDR3 length is 18 residues. CDR1 and CDR2 from the germline V gene are MGHRA and YSYEKL. V shed 0 bases and J 4 bases; nucleotides not matched to a gene: 9.

This clonotype was counted ten times or more. This rearrangement joins TRBV4-2 to TRBJ2-7; TRBD1 matches 9 bases. CDR1 is LGHNA, CDR2 YNFKEQ, per germline. This CDR3 comprises 14 residues. Unmatched junction bases numbered 5, after V lost 4 bases and J lost 4 bases. The CDR3 here is CASSRGQGDYEQYF. The CDR3 DNA reads TGTGCCAGCAGCCGGGGACAGGGCGATTACGAGCAGTACTTC.

This clonotype was picked up many times. The chain couples TRBV12-3 or TRBV12-4 to TRBJ2-5, with 15 bases aligning to TRBD2. The ends lost 5 bases at V and 5 bases at J; junction bases unmatched: 6. There are 16 residues in the CDR3. DNA for the CDR3: TGTGCCAGCAGTCCCAGGACTAGCGGGAGGGAGGAGACCCAGTACTTC. It translates to CASSPRTSGREETQYF.

In this sample, this clonotype turned up many times. The V and J genes are TRBV7-3 and TRBJ2-3; 7 nucleotides match TRBD1. There are 14 residues in the CDR3. The junction had 8 bases not matched to a gene; V was cut back by 5 bases and J by 6 bases. The germline V gene encodes CDR1 SGHTA and CDR2 FQGTGA. CDR3 DNA sequence: TGTGCCAGCAGCATCTCCGACAGGGCCGATACGCAGTATTTT. Translated, it gives CASSISDRADTQYF.